The sample holds a few counts of the clone carrying this T cell receptor (beta chain). The length of the CDR3 is 14 residues. Germline V CDR1 and CDR2: MNHNS, SASEGT. The V gene lost 3 bases and the J gene lost 6 bases, with 12 bases spanning the gap. These data belong to a study of T-cell memory formation after mild COVID-19. TCRalpha and TCRbeta libraries used 5'RACE with constant-segment primers and UMIs. One entry per CDR3 protein, called by TCRdb with MiXCR from the 5' RACE reads. The table records hundreds of thousands of distinct CDR3 sequences, about 16% of them present only once. This receptor was identified in a man between 18 and 35 years old who had mild COVID-19 (a few samples of this study predate the infection). Cell type and time point are not known. This chain links TRBV6-1 with TRBJ1-5; D may be TRBD1 (5 bases). Sequences were obtained from PBMCs or a T cell subset sorted from them (not recorded which). DNA of the CDR3: TGTGCCAGCAGTGAGGTGGGGCAAGGTCAGCCCCAGCATTTT. Encoded protein: CASSEVGQGQPQHF.